These T cell receptor beta chains were read from a single sample in a study of early T cells in non-severe SARS-CoV-2 infection. MiXCR, applied by TCRdb to the 5' RACE reads, yields one record per CDR3 protein. The sample gives around 57,000 distinct CDR3 sequences, approximately 12% of which show up once; approximately 4.4% is in the top ten. Sequenced sample: whole blood. The receptors were gathered from an adult who was a healthcare worker with PCR-confirmed SARS-CoV-2 infection or an uninfected control (not recorded which). The CDR3 runs from the conserved cysteine through the conserved F or W. A D gene is named only where the DNA matches it firmly. Size is omitted from some rows. Given values are once, few, many or a class for expanded clones.

>-|few|TRBV12-3/TRBV12-4|TRBJ1-5
TGTGCCAGCAGCCGCAGCTACTCCTCTCAGCCCCAGCATTTT
CASSRSYSSQPQHF
>TRBD1|many|TRBV6-1|TRBJ1-5
TGTGCCAGCAGCGGAACAGGGGGGAGCAATCAGCCCCAGCATTTT
CASSGTGGSNQPQHF
>-|many|TRBV9|TRBJ1-2
TGTGCCAGCAGCGGGGGGTCTAACTCCTATGGCTACACCTTC
CASSGGSNSYGYTF
>TRBD1|few|TRBV11-2|TRBJ2-7
TGTGCCAGCAGCTTAGGGAGAGCAGGGGGCAGCGAGCAGTACTTC
CASSLGRAGGSEQYF
>-|many|TRBV6-2/TRBV6-3|TRBJ1-1
TGTGCCAGCAGGCTTACAGGGTCAACTGAAGCTTTCTTT
CASRLTGSTEAFF
>-|many|TRBV12-3/TRBV12-4|TRBJ1-1
TGTGCCAGCAGTTTGGCGAACACTGAAGCTTTCTTT
CASSLANTEAFF
>TRBD1|-|TRBV15|TRBJ2-5
TGTGCCACCAGCCGAGACCGACAGGGTCCAGAGACCCAGTACTTC
CATSRDRQGPETQYF
>-|many|TRBV11-2|TRBJ1-2
TGTGCCAGCTCCGGGGTCAACTATGGCTACACCTTC
CASSGVNYGYTF
>TRBD1|many|TRBV10-2|TRBJ2-5
TGCGCCAGCAGCGTCGGGACAGTGAAAGAGACCCAGTACTTC
CASSVGTVKETQYF
>TRBD2|many|TRBV19|TRBJ2-1
TGTGCCAGTAGTATCAGCGGGAGCACGGACAATGAGCAGTTCTTC
CASSISGSTDNEQFF
>-|few|TRBV20-1|TRBJ2-2
TGCAGTGCTACCCCCGGGAACACCGGGGAGCTGTTTTTT
CSATPGNTGELFF
>TRBD2|many|TRBV20-1|TRBJ2-1
TGCAGTGCTAGAGGAGGACAGGGTGGGCCTAGCGGGAGCAAGCAGTTCTTC
CSARGGQGGPSGSKQFF
>-|many|TRBV27|TRBJ1-5
TGTGCCAGCAGTGACCCCAATCAGCCCCAGCATTTT
CASSDPNQPQHF
>-|-|TRBV5-1|TRBJ2-2
TGCGCCAGCAGCCACGGGCCAGAGGCGAACACCGGGGAGCTGTTTTTT
CASSHGPEANTGELFF
>-|many|TRBV2|TRBJ2-1
TGTGCCAGCAGTGACTTCAATGAGCAGTTCTTC
CASSDFNEQFF
>-|-|TRBV5-5|TRBJ1-2
TGTGCCAGCAGCTTGGATGTACAGTATGGCTACACCTTC
CASSLDVQYGYTF
>TRBD2|few|TRBV15|TRBJ2-3
TGTGCCACCAGCAACCTAGCGGGGAAAACAGATACGCAGTATTTT
CATSNLAGKTDTQYF
>TRBD1|-|TRBV10-1|TRBJ2-5
TGCGCCAGCAGTGGGGGACAGGGACAAGAGACCCAGTACTTC
CASSGGQGQETQYF
>TRBD2|few|TRBV7-6|TRBJ2-3
TGTGCCAGCAGCTTAGCTCCCCGGGGGGGTCAAGATACGCAGTATTTT
CASSLAPRGGQDTQYF
>TRBD2|many|TRBV18|TRBJ2-3
TGTGCCAGCTCACTCACTAGCGGGATGGGGCCAGATACGCAGTATTTT
CASSLTSGMGPDTQYF
>TRBD2|many|TRBV20-1|TRBJ2-3
TGCAGTGCTTGGGCTTTGACAGCGGGGGGAACAGATACGCAGTATTTT
CSAWALTAGGTDTQYF
>TRBD2|few|TRBV7-6|TRBJ2-1
TGTGCCAGCAGCCCCCAGAGCGGGGGTTACAATGAGCAGTTCTTC
CASSPQSGGYNEQFF
>-|few|TRBV28|TRBJ1-6
TGTGCCAGCAGTTCCATTTTGCCCCCCCTCCACTTT
CASSSILPPLHF
>-|many|TRBV7-2|TRBJ2-5
TGTGCCAGCAGCTTGTCATTAGGAGAGACCCAGTACTTC
CASSLSLGETQYF
>-|-|TRBV10-1|TRBJ2-3
TGCGCCAGCAGTGAGTCAGGGGTAGATACGCAGTATTTT
CASSESGVDTQYF
>TRBD1|few|TRBV28|TRBJ2-7
TGTGCCAGCAGTCCGGGACAGGGGGTCGAGCAGTACTTC
CASSPGQGVEQYF
>-|many|TRBV27|TRBJ1-1
TGTGCCAGCAGTGCAAGGTCTAGCACTGAAGCTTTCTTT
CASSARSSTEAFF
>TRBD2|-|TRBV4-1|TRBJ2-2
TGCGCCAGCAGCCAACCTTATCAGGGACTAGCCTCCGGGGAGGTGTTTTTT
CASSQPYQGLASGEVFF